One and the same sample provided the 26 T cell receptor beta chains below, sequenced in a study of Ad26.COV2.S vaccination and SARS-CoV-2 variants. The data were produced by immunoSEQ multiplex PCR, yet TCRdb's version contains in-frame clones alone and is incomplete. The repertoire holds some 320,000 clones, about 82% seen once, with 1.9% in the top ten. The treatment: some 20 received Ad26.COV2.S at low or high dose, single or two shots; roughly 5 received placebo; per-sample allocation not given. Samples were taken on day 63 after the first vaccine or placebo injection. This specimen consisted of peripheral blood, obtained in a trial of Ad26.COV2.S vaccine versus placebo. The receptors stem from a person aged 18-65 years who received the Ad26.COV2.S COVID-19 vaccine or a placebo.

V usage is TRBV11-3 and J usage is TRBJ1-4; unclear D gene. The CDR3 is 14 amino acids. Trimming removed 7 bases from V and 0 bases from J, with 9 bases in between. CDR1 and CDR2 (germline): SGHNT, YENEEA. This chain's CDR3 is CASTLTATNEKLFF. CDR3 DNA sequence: TGTGCCAGCACCCTAACAGCAACTAATGAAAAACTGTTTTTT.

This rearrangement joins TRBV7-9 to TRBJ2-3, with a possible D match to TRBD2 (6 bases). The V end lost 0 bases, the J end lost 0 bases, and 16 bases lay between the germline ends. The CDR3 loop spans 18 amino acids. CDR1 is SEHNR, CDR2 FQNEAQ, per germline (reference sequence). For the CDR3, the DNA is TGTGCCAGCAGCTTAGCCTTATCAAGCGGGTTGAGCACAGATACGCAGTATTTT. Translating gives CASSLALSSGLSTDTQYF.

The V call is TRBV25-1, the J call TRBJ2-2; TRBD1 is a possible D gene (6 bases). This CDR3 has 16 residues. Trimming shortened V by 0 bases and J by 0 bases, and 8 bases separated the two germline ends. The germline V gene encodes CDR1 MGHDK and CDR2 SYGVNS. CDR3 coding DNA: TGTGCCAGCAGTGAATATAGGACAGCGAACACCGGGGAGCTGTTTTTT. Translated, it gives CASSEYRTANTGELFF.

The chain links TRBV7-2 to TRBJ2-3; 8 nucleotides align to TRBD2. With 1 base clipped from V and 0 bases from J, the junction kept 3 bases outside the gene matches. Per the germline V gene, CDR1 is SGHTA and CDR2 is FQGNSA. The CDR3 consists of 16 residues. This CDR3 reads CASSLVGGGSTDTQYF. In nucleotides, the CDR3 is TGTGCCAGCAGCTTAGTGGGCGGGGGGAGCACAGATACGCAGTATTTT.

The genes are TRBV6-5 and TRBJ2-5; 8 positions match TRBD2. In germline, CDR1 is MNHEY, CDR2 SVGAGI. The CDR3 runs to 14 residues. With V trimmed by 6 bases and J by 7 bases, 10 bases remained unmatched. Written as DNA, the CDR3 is TGTGCCAGCAGAGCGGGGGACGTTATACGGACCCAGTACTTC. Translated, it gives CASRAGDVIRTQYF.

CDR3 nucleotides: TGTGCCAGCAGTGAAGGGGGGCAGCGTACAGATACGCAGTATTTT. Encoded protein: CASSEGGQRTDTQYF. This chain uses TRBV6-1 with TRBJ2-3; tentatively, D is TRBD1 (6 bases). Looked up from germline, CDR1 is MNHNS and CDR2 is SASEGT. This CDR3 comprises 15 residues. V lost 1 base and J lost 3, with 11 bases in between.

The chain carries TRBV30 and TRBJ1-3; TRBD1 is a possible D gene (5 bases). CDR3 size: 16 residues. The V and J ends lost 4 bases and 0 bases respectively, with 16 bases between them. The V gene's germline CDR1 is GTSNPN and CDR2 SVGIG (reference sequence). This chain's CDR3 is CAWTRDLLSSGNTIYF. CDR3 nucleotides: TGTGCCTGGACCCGGGACCTATTGAGCTCTGGAAACACCATATATTTT.

CDR3 sequence (DNA): TGCGCCAGCAGCTTGGACAGTAAGTCGGAGACCCAGTACTTC. This encodes CASSLDSKSETQYF. This chain connects TRBV5-1 to TRBJ2-5, with no clear D. Trimming removed 0 bases from V and 5 bases from J, with 11 bases in between. Germline loops: CDR1 SGHRS, CDR2 YFSETQ. The CDR3 totals 14 residues.

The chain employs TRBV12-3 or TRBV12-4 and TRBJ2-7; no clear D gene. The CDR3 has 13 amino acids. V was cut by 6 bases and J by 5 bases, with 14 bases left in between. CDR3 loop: CASSVTIRHEQYF. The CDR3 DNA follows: TGTGCCAGCAGCGTGACAATCAGGCACGAGCAGTACTTC.

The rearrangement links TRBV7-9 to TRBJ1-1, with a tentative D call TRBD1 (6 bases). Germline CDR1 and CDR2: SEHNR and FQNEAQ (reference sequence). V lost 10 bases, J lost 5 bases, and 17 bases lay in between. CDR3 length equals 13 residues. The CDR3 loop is CATSRGGVTEAFF. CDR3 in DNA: TGTGCCACCTCGAGGGGGGGAGTTACTGAAGCTTTCTTT.

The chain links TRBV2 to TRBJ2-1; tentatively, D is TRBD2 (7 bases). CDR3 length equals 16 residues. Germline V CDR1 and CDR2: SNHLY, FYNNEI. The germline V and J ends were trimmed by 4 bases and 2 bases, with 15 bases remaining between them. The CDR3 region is CASSGFGRGPYNEQFF. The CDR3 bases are TGTGCCAGCAGTGGGTTCGGGCGGGGGCCCTACAATGAGCAGTTCTTC.

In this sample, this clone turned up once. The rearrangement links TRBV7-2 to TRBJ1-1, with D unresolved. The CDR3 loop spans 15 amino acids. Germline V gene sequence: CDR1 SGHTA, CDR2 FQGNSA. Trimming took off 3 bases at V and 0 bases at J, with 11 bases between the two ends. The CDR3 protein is CASSFSRSMNTEAFF. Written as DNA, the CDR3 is TGTGCCAGCAGCTTTTCTAGATCCATGAACACTGAAGCTTTCTTT.

CDR3 in DNA: TGTGCCAGCTCACCAAACGGAGCCTCGAACACCGGGGAGCTGTTTTTT. Its protein product is CASSPNGASNTGELFF. The rearrangement joins TRBV18 to TRBJ2-2; D gene uncertain. This CDR3 has 16 residues. Germline V lookup: CDR1 KGHSH, CDR2 LQKENI. The V end lost 2 bases, the J end lost 0 bases, and 10 bases lay between the germline ends.

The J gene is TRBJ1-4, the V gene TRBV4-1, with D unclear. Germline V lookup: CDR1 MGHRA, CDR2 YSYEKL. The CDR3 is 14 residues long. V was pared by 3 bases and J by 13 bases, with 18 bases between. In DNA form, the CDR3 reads TGCGCCAGCAGCCATCTCGAGGACCGGCAACCACTGTTTTTT. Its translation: CASSHLEDRQPLFF.

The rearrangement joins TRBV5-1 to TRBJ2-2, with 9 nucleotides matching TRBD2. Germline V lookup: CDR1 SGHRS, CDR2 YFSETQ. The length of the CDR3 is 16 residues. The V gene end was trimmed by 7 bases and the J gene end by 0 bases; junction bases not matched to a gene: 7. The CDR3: CASDYSGGSNTGELFF. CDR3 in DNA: TGCGCCAGCGATTACAGCGGGGGGTCGAACACCGGGGAGCTGTTTTTT.

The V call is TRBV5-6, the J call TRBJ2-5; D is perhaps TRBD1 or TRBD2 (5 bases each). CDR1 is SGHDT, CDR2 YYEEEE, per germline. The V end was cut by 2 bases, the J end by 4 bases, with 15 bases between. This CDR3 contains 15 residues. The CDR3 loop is CASSLRRTRGETQYF. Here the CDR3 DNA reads TGTGCCAGCAGCTTACGGAGGACGAGGGGAGAGACCCAGTACTTC.

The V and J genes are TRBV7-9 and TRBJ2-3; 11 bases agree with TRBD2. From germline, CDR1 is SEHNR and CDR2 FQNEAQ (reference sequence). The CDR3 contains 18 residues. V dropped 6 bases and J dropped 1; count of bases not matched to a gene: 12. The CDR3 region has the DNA TGTGCCAGCAGTCCTACTAGCGGGGGTGCCAGGGGCACAGATACGCAGTATTTT. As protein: CASSPTSGGARGTDTQYF. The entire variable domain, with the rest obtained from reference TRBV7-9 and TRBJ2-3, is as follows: DTGVSQNPRHKITKRGQNVTFRCDPISEHNRLYWYRQTLGQGPEFLTYFQNEAQLEKSRLLSDRFSAERPKGSFSTLEIQRTEQGDSAMYLCASSPTSGGARGTDTQYFGPGTRLTVL.

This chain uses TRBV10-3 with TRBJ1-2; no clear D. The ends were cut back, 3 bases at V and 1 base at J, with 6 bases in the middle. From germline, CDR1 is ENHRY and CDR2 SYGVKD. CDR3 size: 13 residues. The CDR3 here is CAISETINYGYTF. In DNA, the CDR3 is TGTGCCATCAGTGAAACAATTAACTATGGCTACACCTTC.

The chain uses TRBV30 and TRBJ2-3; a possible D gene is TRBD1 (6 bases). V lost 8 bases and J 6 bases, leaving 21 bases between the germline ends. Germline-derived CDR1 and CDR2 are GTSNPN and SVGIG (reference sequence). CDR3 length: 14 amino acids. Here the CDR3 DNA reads TGTGCCCAGAGAGGGGGACGCCAACCTGATACGCAGTATTTT. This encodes CAQRGGRQPDTQYF. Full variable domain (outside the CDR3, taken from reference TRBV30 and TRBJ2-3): SQTIHQWPATLVQPVGSPLSLECTVEGTSNPNLYWYRQAAGRGLQLLFYSVGIGQISSEVPQNLSASRPQDRQFILSSKKLLLSDSGFYLCAQRGGRQPDTQYFGPGTRLTVL.

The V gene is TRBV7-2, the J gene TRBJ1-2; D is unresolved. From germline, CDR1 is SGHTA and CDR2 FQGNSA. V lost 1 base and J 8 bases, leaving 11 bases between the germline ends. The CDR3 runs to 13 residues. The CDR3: CASSLDIQAGYTF. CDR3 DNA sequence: TGTGCCAGCAGCTTAGACATTCAAGCGGGCTACACCTTC.

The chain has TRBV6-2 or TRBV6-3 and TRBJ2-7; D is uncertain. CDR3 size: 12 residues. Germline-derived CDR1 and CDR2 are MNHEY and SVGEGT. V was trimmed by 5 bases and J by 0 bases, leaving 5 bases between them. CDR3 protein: CASSQNSYEQYF. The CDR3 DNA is TGTGCCAGCAGTCAGAACTCCTACGAGCAGTACTTC.

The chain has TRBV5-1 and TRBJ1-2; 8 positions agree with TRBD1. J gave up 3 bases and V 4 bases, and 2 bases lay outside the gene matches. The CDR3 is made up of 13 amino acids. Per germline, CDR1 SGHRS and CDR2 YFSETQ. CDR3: CASSGTGDYGYTF. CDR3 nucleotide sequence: TGCGCCAGCAGCGGGACAGGAGACTATGGCTACACCTTC.

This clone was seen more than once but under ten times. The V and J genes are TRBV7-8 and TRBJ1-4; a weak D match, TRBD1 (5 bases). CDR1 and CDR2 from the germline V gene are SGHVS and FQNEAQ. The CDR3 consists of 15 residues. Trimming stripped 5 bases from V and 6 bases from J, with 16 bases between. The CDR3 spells CASSPFGMGDEKLFF. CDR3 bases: TGTGCCAGCAGCCCCTTCGGGATGGGGGATGAAAAACTGTTTTTT.

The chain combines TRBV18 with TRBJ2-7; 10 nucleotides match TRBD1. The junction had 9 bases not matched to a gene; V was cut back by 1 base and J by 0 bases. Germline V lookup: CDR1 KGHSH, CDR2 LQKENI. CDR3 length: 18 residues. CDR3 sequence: CASSPRPGRDRGSYEQYF. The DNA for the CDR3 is TGTGCCAGCTCACCACGCCCGGGCAGGGACAGGGGCTCCTACGAGCAGTACTTC.

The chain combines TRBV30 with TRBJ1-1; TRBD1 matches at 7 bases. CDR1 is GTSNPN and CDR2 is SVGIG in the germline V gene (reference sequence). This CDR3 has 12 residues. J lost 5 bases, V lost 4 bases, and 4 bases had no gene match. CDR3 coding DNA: TGTGCCTGGAATGACAGGGCTACTGAAGCTTTCTTT. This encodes CAWNDRATEAFF.

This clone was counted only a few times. CDR3 loop: CASSRRGRGANTQYF. CDR3 DNA sequence: TGTGCCAGCAGCCGTCGGGGACGTGGTGCCAATACGCAGTATTTT. The chain links TRBV7-9 to TRBJ2-3, with D possibly called TRBD1 or TRBD2 (5 bases each). Germline CDR1 reads SEHNR; CDR2 reads FQNEAQ (reference sequence). This CDR3 has 15 residues. The V and J ends lost 5 bases and 7 bases respectively, with 19 bases between them. Combining the CDR3 with reference TRBV7-9 and TRBJ2-3 gives the whole variable domain DTGVSQNPRHKITKRGQNVTFRCDPISEHNRLYWYRQTLGQGPEFLTYFQNEAQLEKSRLLSDRFSAERPKGSFSTLEIQRTEQGDSAMYLCASSRRGRGANTQYFGPGTRLTVL.